This T cell receptor beta chain was retrieved from a study of blood T cell repertoires in COVID-19. Across the study: Spain, Italy and the United States supplied samples that represented acute and convalescent COVID-19.

Per the original data handling: It was from reference gene primer amplification that nucleated cell counts were estimated. Sequenced by immunoSEQ multiplex PCR; TCRdb stores in-frame clones only, minus some. V and J calls and clone size are those listed in that table; D and trimming were worked out from the DNA. The data show 400,000 to 450,000 clones, with 85% to 90% seen just once and 0.8% to 1% held by the top ten. During active infection, Seattle patients enrolled and were then monitored through disease. This receptor was taken from a man aged 18 to 29 with COVID-19, enrolled during active disease. The sample taken for sequencing was peripheral blood.

The CDR3 nucleotides are TGTGCCAGCAGTTACTCGACAGGGTTAGCTAACTATGGCTACACCTTC. It translates to CASSYSTGLANYGYTF. V and J are TRBV6-5 and TRBJ1-2; TRBD1 matches 7 bases. Per the germline V gene, CDR1 is MNHEY and CDR2 is SVGAGI. Trimming removed 0 bases from V and 0 bases from J; junction bases left unmatched: 4. This CDR3 has 16 amino acids.